The present TCR beta chain was sequenced within a study of identical twins. Concerning this clonotype: The target antigen is unknown.

This CDR3 is 14 amino acids long. CDR1 and CDR2 from the germline V gene are DFQATT and SNEGSKA (reference sequence). V shed 0 bases and J 3 bases; nucleotides not matched to a gene: 0. TCRdb used MiXCR to reprocess the 5' RACE reads, holding one entry per CDR3 protein. Of 250,000 to 350,000 distinct CDR3 sequences in the sample, more than 6.5% were seen once. Whole-study findings and limits: Twins shared out-of-frame alpha sequences with excess low generation probability. Abundant cord blood beta clonotypes carried fewer insertions; memory repertoires showed none.

Another study also made use of these data, one on yellow fever vaccine responses in identical twins.

This rearrangement joins TRBV20-1 to TRBJ2-3, with 10 nucleotides matching TRBD1. The sample was memory (CD45RO+) T cells sorted from blood. This sequence originates from a woman aged 18-29 years in good health. CDR3 residues: CSAREGQGTDTQYF. In nucleotides, the CDR3 is TGCAGTGCTAGAGAGGGACAGGGGACAGATACGCAGTATTTT.